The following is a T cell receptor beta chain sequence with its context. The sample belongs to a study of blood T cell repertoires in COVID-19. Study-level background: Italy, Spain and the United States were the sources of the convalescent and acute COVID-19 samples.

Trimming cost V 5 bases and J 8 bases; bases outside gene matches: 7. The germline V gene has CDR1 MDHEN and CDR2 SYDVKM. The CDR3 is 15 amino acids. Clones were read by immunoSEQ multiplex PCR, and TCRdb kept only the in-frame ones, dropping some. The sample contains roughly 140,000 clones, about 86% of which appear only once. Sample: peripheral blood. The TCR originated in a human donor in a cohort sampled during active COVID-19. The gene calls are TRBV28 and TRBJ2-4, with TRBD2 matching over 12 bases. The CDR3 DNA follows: TGTGCCAGCAGTCTCCTAGCGGGGGGGCAGGACATTCAGTACTTC. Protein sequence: CASSLLAGGQDIQYF. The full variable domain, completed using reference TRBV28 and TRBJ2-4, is DVKVTQSSRYLVKRTGEKVFLECVQDMDHENMFWYRQDPGLGLRLIYFSYDVKMKEKGDIPEGYSVSREKKERFSLILESASTNQTSMYLCASSLLAGGQDIQYFGAGTRLSVL.